This entry lists 22 T cell receptor beta chains sequenced from one sample in a study of CD8+CD57+ T cells in acquired aplastic anemia. In patients chosen for sequencing, flow cytometry had shown CD8+CD57+ cell expansion. Profiling of TCR beta VDJ combinations and CDR3 sequences used genomic DNA as template. TCRdb recomputed calls from the reads with MiXCR, one row per CDR3 protein. The sample includes more than 200,000 distinct CDR3 sequences, less than 60% of them seen just once. Sequenced: sorted CD4+, CD8+, or CD8+CD57+ T cells (not recorded which) from PBMCs. The receptors come from a human donor with aplastic anemia.

V is TRBV20-1 and J is TRBJ1-4; a weak D match, TRBD1 (6 bases). Germline-derived CDR1 and CDR2 are DFQATT and SNEGSKA (reference sequence). The CDR3 spans 13 residues. Trimming took off 2 bases at V and 8 bases at J, with 12 bases between the two ends. CDR3 amino acids: CSARHREEEKLFF. CDR3 in DNA: TGCAGTGCTAGACACAGGGAAGAAGAAAAACTGTTTTTT.

The rearrangement links TRBV24-1 to TRBJ1-5, with D possibly TRBD1 on 5 matching bases. The V gene's germline CDR1 is KGHDR and CDR2 SFDVKD. With 4 bases removed from V and 6 bases from J, the gap between germline ends came to 12 bases. This CDR3 comprises 14 residues. CDR3 nucleotide sequence: TGTGCCACCAGTGACACAGGTAAGGCTCAGCCCCAGCATTTT. Translating it yields CATSDTGKAQPQHF.

The chain carries TRBV20-1 and TRBJ1-1; the D gene is possibly TRBD1 (6 bases). Per the germline V gene, CDR1 is DFQATT and CDR2 is SNEGSKA (reference sequence). The CDR3 extends over 13 amino acids. Trimming removed 2 bases at V and 4 bases at J, with 11 bases between. The DNA of the CDR3 is TGCAGTGCTAGATATGGAGGGGGCACTGAAGCTTTCTTT. Its protein is CSARYGGGTEAFF.

The chain carries TRBV19 and TRBJ1-1; TRBD1 matches 8 bases. This CDR3 region has 15 residues. CDR1 and CDR2 from the germline V gene are LNHDA and SQIVND (reference sequence). With V trimmed by 5 bases and J by 0 bases, 5 bases remained unmatched. The CDR3 sequence: CASSQQGDVNTEAFF. For the CDR3, the DNA is TGTGCCAGTAGTCAACAGGGGGACGTGAACACTGAAGCTTTCTTT.

This clonotype occurred a few times. CDR3 sequence (DNA): TGTGCCAGCACCCGGGGGGGCCATGAGCAGTTCTTC. Protein sequence: CASTRGGHEQFF. The chain joins TRBV6-2 or TRBV6-3 to TRBJ2-1; TRBD2 matches at 8 bases. Germline V gene sequence: CDR1 MNHEY, CDR2 SVGEGT. The V segment lost 7 bases and the J segment 8 bases; nucleotides outside the gene matches: 4. The CDR3 sequence is 12 residues long.

Only a few counts were recorded for this clonotype. The chain carries TRBV15 and TRBJ2-2, with 9 bases identical to TRBD1. The CDR3 spans 16 residues. Germline assignment: CDR1 LNHNV and CDR2 YYDKDF (reference sequence). Unmatched junction bases numbered 7, after V lost 3 bases and J lost 5 bases. CDR3 loop: CATSRGTGRRTGELFF. As DNA, the CDR3 is TGTGCCACCAGCAGGGGGACAGGGCGTAGGACCGGGGAGCTGTTTTTT.

The V call is TRBV10-1, the J call TRBJ2-5; no definite D call. The CDR3 length is 11 residues. Trimming removed 2 bases from V and 6 bases from J, with 4 bases in between. Looked up from germline, CDR1 is WNHNN and CDR2 is SYGVQD (reference sequence). The CDR3 loop reads CASSEKKTQYF. The CDR3 DNA sequence: TGCGCCAGCAGTGAGAAGAAGACCCAGTACTTC.

This rearrangement joins TRBV2 to TRBJ2-7; unclear D gene. This CDR3 comprises 13 residues. V lost 6 bases to trimming and J lost 6 bases, with 15 bases between them. Germline V CDR1 and CDR2: SNHLY, FYNNEI. The CDR3 coding sequence is TGTGCCAGCAGCCCGGTTTTGGGCTCCGAGCAGTACGTC. It encodes CASSPVLGSEQYV.

This clonotype was picked up many times. The V and J genes are TRBV5-6 and TRBJ1-6; D ambiguous. Trimming pared 2 bases from V and 8 bases from J, leaving 14 bases between. Germline CDR1 is SGHDT and CDR2 is YYEEEE. The CDR3 is 15 amino acids. The CDR3 sequence is CASSLTHGRDSPLHF. CDR3 bases: TGTGCCAGCAGCTTAACCCATGGCCGGGATTCACCCCTCCACTTT.

This clonotype has a single count. The chain couples TRBV10-3 to TRBJ1-6; 12 bases are shared with TRBD1. The CDR3 is 15 amino acids. Per germline, CDR1 ENHRY and CDR2 SYGVKD. V lost 8 bases and J lost 8; bases outside the gene matches: 7. CDR3 nucleotide sequence: TGTGCCATCGGGGGACAGGGGGCGCGTGATTCACCCCTCCACTTT. Translated: CAIGGQGARDSPLHF.

In this sample, this clonotype turned up many times. V and J are TRBV2 and TRBJ1-1; D perhaps matches TRBD1 (5 bases). Germline V gene sequence: CDR1 SNHLY, CDR2 FYNNEI. V shed 1 base and J shed 11 bases, with 8 bases lying between them. The CDR3 is 11 residues long. CDR3 coding DNA: TGTGCCAGCAGTGAAGACAGGAGGGCTTTCTTT. The encoded protein is CASSEDRRAFF.

The rearrangement joins TRBV2 to TRBJ1-2; TRBD1 agrees at 8 bases. Germline V gene lookup returns CDR1 SNHLY and CDR2 FYNNEI. This CDR3 contains 19 residues. V was clipped by 6 bases and J by 3 bases; unmatched bases: 21. CDR3: CASSQDSGTGRKRYYGYTF. CDR3 nucleotide sequence: TGTGCCAGCAGCCAAGATTCCGGGACAGGTAGAAAGCGTTACTATGGCTACACCTTC.

With regard to this clonotype: This may arise from a read error, as a much more abundant clone is one base away. This rearrangement joins TRBV20-1 to TRBJ2-1, with TRBD2 identical over 11 bases. This CDR3 has 16 amino acids. Germline V CDR1 and CDR2: DFQATT, SNEGSKA (reference sequence). CDR3 coding DNA: TGCAATGCTAGGGAACTAGCGGGGGTGCTATACAATGAGCAGTTCTTC. This codes for CNARELAGVLYNEQFF.

A single count supports this clonotype. The chain is built from TRBV5-1 and TRBJ2-5; 7 nucleotides agree with TRBD2. V lost 3 bases, J lost 3 bases, and 8 bases stayed unmatched. Germline V gene sequence: CDR1 SGHRS, CDR2 YFSETQ. The CDR3 length is 15 residues. CDR3 sequence (DNA): TGCGCCAGCAGCTGGGGCGGGGGAGGCGAAGAGACCCAGTACTTC. It codes for CASSWGGGGEETQYF.

Ten or more counts support this clonotype. V usage is TRBV2 and J usage is TRBJ1-2; TRBD1 matches at 7 bases. The trim removed 3 bases at V and 5 bases at J, leaving 15 bases unmatched. CDR1 is SNHLY and CDR2 is FYNNEI in the germline V gene. The CDR3 extends over 17 amino acids. The CDR3 nucleotides are TGTGCCAGCAGTGACGGAGGAATAGGGGGCGCGAGATATGGCTACACCTTC. Translating it yields CASSDGGIGGARYGYTF.

This chain uses TRBV19 with TRBJ1-5; D is undetermined. The CDR3 is 12 amino acids. The V end was cut by 7 bases, the J end by 4 bases, with 8 bases between. Germline values: CDR1 LNHDA, CDR2 SQIVND (reference sequence). In DNA, the CDR3 is TGTGCCAGTAATCTCCAGAATCAGCCCCAGCATTTT. Its protein product is CASNLQNQPQHF.

This chain links TRBV3-1 with TRBJ1-5; the D gene is possibly TRBD1 (5 bases). The CDR3 contains 14 residues. V gave up 1 base and J gave up 5 bases, with 9 bases separating them. CDR1 and CDR2 (germline): LGHDT, YNNKEL (reference sequence). CDR3 amino acids: CASSQGGGDQPQHF. The CDR3 bases are TGTGCCAGCAGCCAAGGGGGAGGGGATCAGCCCCAGCATTTT.

This clonotype was seen repeatedly, ten times or more. This sequence joins TRBV19 and TRBJ1-5; 7 bases are a match to TRBD1. Germline CDR1 is LNHDA and CDR2 is SQIVND (reference sequence). The trim removed 3 bases at V and 3 bases at J, leaving 8 bases unmatched. The CDR3 is made up of 16 amino acids. In DNA form, the CDR3 reads TGTGCCAGTAGTATGGGACAGCAAATTTACAATCAGCCCCAGCATTTT. Translated, it gives CASSMGQQIYNQPQHF.

This clonotype was detected only a few times. The chain has TRBV2 and TRBJ2-7, with 7 bases lining up with TRBD1. Germline V gene lookup returns CDR1 SNHLY and CDR2 FYNNEI. Unmatched junction bases numbered 5, after V lost 0 bases and J lost 3 bases. This CDR3 has 15 residues. CDR3 coding DNA: TGTGCCAGCAGTGAAGCGGGACAGCGAGTCTACGAGCAGTACTTC. This encodes CASSEAGQRVYEQYF.

This clonotype was seen more than once but under ten times. The genes are TRBV3-1 and TRBJ2-2; D remains ambiguous. Looked up from germline, CDR1 is LGHDT and CDR2 is YNNKEL (reference sequence). V was cut by 0 bases and J by 4 bases, with 6 bases left in between. The CDR3 sequence is 14 residues long. In DNA, the CDR3 is TGTGCCAGCAGCCAAGACCGGCCCACCGGGGAGCTGTTTTTT. Its translation is CASSQDRPTGELFF.

Remarks on this clonotype: Sequence at one end of the junction differs from germline and may be a read error. The chain combines TRBV2 with TRBJ2-1; D gene unclear. CDR3 length equals 11 residues. Germline CDR1 SNHLY, CDR2 FYNNEI. The chain's CDR3 is CARSVYNEQFF. DNA for the CDR3: TGTGCCCGCAGTGTATACAATGAGCAGTTCTTC. Based on the CDR3 plus reference TRBV2 and TRBJ2-1, the full variable domain is EPEVTQTPSHQVTQMGQEVILRCVPISNHLYFYWYRQILGQKVEFLVSFYNNEISEKSEIFDDQFSVERPDGSNFTLKIRSTKLEDSAMYFCARSVYNEQFFGPGTRLTVL.

The rearrangement joins TRBV28 to TRBJ1-5, with TRBD1 as a possible D gene (5 bases). V lost 4 bases and J 4 bases, leaving 14 bases between the germline ends. Germline V gene data show CDR1 as MDHEN and CDR2 as SYDVKM. This CDR3 has 15 amino acids. The CDR3 nucleotides are TGTGCCAGCAGTTCCCCCGGGGCTGGGAATCAGCCCCAGCATTTT. This translates into CASSSPGAGNQPQHF.